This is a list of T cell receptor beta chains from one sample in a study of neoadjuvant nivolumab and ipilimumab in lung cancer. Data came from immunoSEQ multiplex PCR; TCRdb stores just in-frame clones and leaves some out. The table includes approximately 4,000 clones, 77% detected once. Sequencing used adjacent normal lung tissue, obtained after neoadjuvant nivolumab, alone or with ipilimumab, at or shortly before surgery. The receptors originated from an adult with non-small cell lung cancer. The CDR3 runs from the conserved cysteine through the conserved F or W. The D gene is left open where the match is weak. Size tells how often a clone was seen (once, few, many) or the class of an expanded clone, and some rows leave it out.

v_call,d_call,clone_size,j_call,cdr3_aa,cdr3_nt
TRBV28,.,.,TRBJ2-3,CASQPRGTFTDTQYF,TGTGCCAGCCAGCCCCGGGGGACTTTCACAGATACGCAGTATTTT
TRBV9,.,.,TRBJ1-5,CASSVGGPNQPQHF,TGTGCCAGCAGCGTAGGAGGTCCAAATCAGCCCCAGCATTTT
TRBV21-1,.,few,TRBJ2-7,CASSQGLAPPPYEQYF,TGTGCCAGCAGCCAGGGGCTAGCCCCACCCCCCTACGAGCAGTACTTC
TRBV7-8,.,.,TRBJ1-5,CASSSQPGGPGAPQHF,TGTGCCAGCAGCTCCCAACCGGGGGGTCCGGGGGCGCCCCAGCATTTT
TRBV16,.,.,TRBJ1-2,CASSQNLDNYGYTF,TGTGCCAGCAGCCAAAACCTTGACAACTATGGCTACACCTTC
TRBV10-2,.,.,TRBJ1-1,CASSELRRGDNTEAFF,TGCGCCAGCAGTGAGTTGAGGCGCGGGGATAACACTGAAGCTTTCTTT
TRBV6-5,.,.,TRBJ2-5,CASSYQGGAETQYF,TGTGCCAGCAGTTACCAGGGGGGCGCGGAGACCCAGTACTTC
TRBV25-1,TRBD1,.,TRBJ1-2,CASSAAGTGGYGYTF,TGTGCCAGCAGTGCCGCCGGGACAGGGGGCTATGGCTACACCTTC
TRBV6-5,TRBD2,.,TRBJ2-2,CASSPLAEHTGELFF,TGTGCCAGCAGCCCCCTAGCGGAGCACACCGGGGAGCTGTTTTTT
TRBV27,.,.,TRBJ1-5,CASSLTGRIQPQHF,TGTGCCAGCAGTTTAACAGGGCGGATTCAGCCCCAGCATTTT
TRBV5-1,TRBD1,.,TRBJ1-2,CASSKEQGAIDGYTF,TGCGCCAGCAGCAAGGAACAGGGGGCGATCGATGGCTACACCTTC
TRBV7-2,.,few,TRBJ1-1,CATGAEAFF,TGCGCAACGGGGGCTGAAGCTTTCTTT
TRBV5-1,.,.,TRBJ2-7,CASSLSAGFSYEQYF,TGCGCCAGCAGCTTGTCGGCAGGGTTTTCCTACGAGCAGTACTTC
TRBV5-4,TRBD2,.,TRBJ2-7,CASSLTAAGDVEQYF,TGTGCCAGCAGCTTAACGGCGGCGGGGGATGTGGAGCAGTACTTC
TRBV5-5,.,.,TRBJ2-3,CASNLRQDTDTQYF,TGTGCCAGCAACCTAAGACAGGACACAGATACGCAGTATTTT
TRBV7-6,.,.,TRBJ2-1,CASSPRGLPYNEQFF,TGTGCCAGCAGCCCCCGGGGGCTACCCTACAATGAGCAGTTCTTC
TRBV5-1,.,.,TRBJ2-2,CASSWNREGTGELFF,TGCGCCAGCAGCTGGAACAGGGAGGGCACCGGGGAGCTGTTTTTT
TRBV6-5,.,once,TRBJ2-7,CASRPGRSTTEQYF,TGTGCCAGCAGACCCGGACGGAGCACGACCGAGCAGTACTTC
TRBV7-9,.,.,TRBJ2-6,CASSLDLRGSGANVLTF,TGTGCCAGCAGCTTAGACTTAAGGGGCTCCGGGGCCAACGTCCTGACTTTC
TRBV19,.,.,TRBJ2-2,CASSTLPAGRSGELFF,TGTGCCAGTAGTACCCTCCCGGCGGGGAGAAGCGGGGAGCTGTTTTTT
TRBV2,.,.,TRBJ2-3,CASPGNSTDTQYF,TGTGCCAGCCCCGGTAATAGCACAGATACGCAGTATTTT
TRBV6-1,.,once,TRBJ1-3,CASSEIHRGNTIYF,TGTGCCAGCAGTGAGATACACCGGGGAAACACCATATATTTT
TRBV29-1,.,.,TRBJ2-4,CSVRFPSKNIQYF,TGCAGCGTCCGGTTCCCGTCCAAAAACATTCAGTACTTC
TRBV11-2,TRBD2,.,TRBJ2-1,CASGATSGYWDEQFF,TGTGCCAGCGGCGCCACTAGCGGGTATTGGGATGAGCAGTTCTTC
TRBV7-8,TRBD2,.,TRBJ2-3,CASSPWTSRDTQYF,TGTGCCAGCAGCCCGTGGACTAGTAGAGATACGCAGTATTTT
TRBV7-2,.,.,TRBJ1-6,CASSSQGLLSNSPLHF,TGTGCCAGCAGCTCACAGGGACTATTAAGTAATTCACCCCTCCACTTT
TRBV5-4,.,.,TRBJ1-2,CASSSAGGLLGYGYTF,TGTGCCAGCAGCTCTGCGGGGGGCCTACTTGGCTATGGCTACACCTTC
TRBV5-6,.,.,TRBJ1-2,CASTRQYGYTF,TGTGCCAGCACCCGACAGTATGGCTACACCTTC
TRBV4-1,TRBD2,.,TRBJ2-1,CASSHPGLAGGPLYNEQFF,TGCGCCAGCAGCCACCCGGGACTAGCGGGGGGGCCGCTGTACAATGAGCAGTTCTTC
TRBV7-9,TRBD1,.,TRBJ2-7,CASSALGTGTFYEQYF,TGTGCCAGCAGCGCGCTGGGGACAGGGACCTTCTACGAGCAGTACTTC
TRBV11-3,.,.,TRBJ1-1,CASSFGGGEAFF,TGTGCCAGCAGCTTCGGGGGCGGTGAAGCTTTCTTT
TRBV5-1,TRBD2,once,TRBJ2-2,CASSIGVGRTGELFF,TGCGCCAGCAGCATCGGGGTCGGGAGGACCGGGGAGCTGTTTTTT
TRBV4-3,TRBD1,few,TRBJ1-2,CASSPGTGGYGYTF,TGCGCCAGCAGCCCAGGGACAGGGGGCTATGGCTACACCTTC
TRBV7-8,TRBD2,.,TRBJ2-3,CASSPNSGGAGDTQYF,TGTGCCAGCAGCCCTAACAGCGGGGGGGCGGGAGATACGCAGTATTTT
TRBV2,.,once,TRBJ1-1,CASSVGRVNFAEAFF,TGTGCCAGCAGTGTTGGCAGGGTCAATTTCGCTGAAGCTTTCTTT
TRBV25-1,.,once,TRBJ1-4,CASSEQESNEKLFF,TGTGCCAGCAGTGAGCAGGAATCTAATGAAAAACTGTTTTTT
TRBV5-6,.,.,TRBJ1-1,CASSFVEAPTEAFF,TGTGCCAGCAGCTTCGTGGAAGCGCCCACTGAAGCTTTCTTT
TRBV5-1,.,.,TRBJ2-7,CASSPTTAEQYF,TGCGCCAGCAGCCCTACGACCGCTGAGCAGTACTTC
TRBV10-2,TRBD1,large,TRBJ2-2,CASRQGARGTGELFF,TGCGCCAGCAGACAGGGGGCGCGGGGCACCGGGGAGCTGTTTTTT